The clone carrying this T cell receptor beta chain was seen many times. Its cognate antigen is unknown. One entry per CDR3 protein, called by TCRdb with MiXCR from the 5' RACE reads. This sample yields approximately 74,000 distinct CDR3 sequences, of which 5% to 6.5% are seen a single time; less than 2.5% belongs to the top ten. These data are taken from a study of T cells after yellow fever vaccination. Study-level results: The study noted that FACS-sorted repertoires could contain abundant clonotypes contaminating from the bulk population.

There are 13 residues in the CDR3. Trimming pared 4 bases from V and 4 bases from J, leaving 11 bases between. This sample comprised CD4+ T cells sorted from PBMCs, obtained more than 13 days after the first yellow fever vaccination. This sequence joins TRBV12-3 or TRBV12-4 and TRBJ2-7, with D perhaps TRBD2 (5 bases). The origin of this receptor is a young man who received the YFV17D yellow fever vaccine. DNA for the CDR3: TGTGCCAGCAGTTGGAGAAGGAGGTACGAGCAGTACTTC. This codes for CASSWRRRYEQYF.